This T cell receptor beta chain was recovered during a study of patients and donors after allogeneic stem cell transplantation. A single record per CDR3 protein comes from TCRdb applying MiXCR to the RT-PCR reads. The sample includes about a million distinct CDR3 sequences, about 20% seen only once; the top ten take about 6%. The CDR3 length is 16 residues. With 2 bases removed from V and 1 base from J, the gap between germline ends came to 13 bases. Germline loops: CDR1 SGHVS, CDR2 FNYEAQ. This sequence was found in a human donor who was either an allogeneic HSCT recipient or a stem cell or donor lymphocyte infusion donor (not recorded which). It is not recorded whose cells these are; they may come from a transplant donor. The sample consisted of blood, either unsorted or a sorted T cell fraction (not recorded which). V is TRBV7-6 and J is TRBJ2-3; no clear D gene. The DNA for the CDR3 is TGTGCCAGCAGCTTATCACTATATGAGCGCACAGATACGCAGTATTTT. This codes for CASSLSLYERTDTQYF.